Shown below are 6 T cell receptor beta chains from a single sample sequenced in a study of sequential checkpoint blockade in melanoma. Method: immunoSEQ multiplex PCR; TCRdb's copy keeps in-frame clones and lacks some. The sample lists thousands of clones; around nine tenths were seen once. Treatment here: randomized to nivolumab then ipilimumab (arm A) or the reverse (arm B). The specimen comprised CD8+ T cells sorted from blood (inferred from file names), sampled from a patient given nivolumab and ipilimumab in sequence. These receptors came from a human donor with melanoma.

The rearrangement uses TRBV7-9 and TRBJ1-1, with a tentative D call TRBD1 (6 bases). CDR3 length: 17 amino acids. CDR1 is SEHNR and CDR2 is FQNEAQ in the germline V gene (reference sequence). V was clipped by 6 bases and J by 1 base, with 21 bases between them. DNA for the CDR3: TGTGCCAGCAGAGACACAGGGAACGACTGGTCGAACACTGAAGCTTTCTTT. Encoded protein: CASRDTGNDWSNTEAFF.

The rearrangement links TRBV4-1 to TRBJ2-7, with 8 bases lining up with TRBD1. CDR3 length: 15 amino acids. Germline loops: CDR1 MGHRA, CDR2 YSYEKL. The ends lost 5 bases at V and 0 bases at J; junction bases unmatched: 6. Written as DNA, the CDR3 is TGCGCCAGCAGCTATGACAGGGGAAGCTCCTACGAGCAGTACTTC. Protein: CASSYDRGSSYEQYF.

The V call is TRBV5-1, the J call TRBJ1-1; TRBD1 matches at 7 bases. J lost 3 bases, V lost 2 bases, and 10 bases had no gene match. Germline V gene lookup returns CDR1 SGHRS and CDR2 YFSETQ. The CDR3 is 16 residues long. DNA for the CDR3: TGCGCCAGCAGCTTACTGACGACAGGGCGGGACACTGAAGCTTTCTTT. Its translation: CASSLLTTGRDTEAFF.

CDR3 amino acids: CASSFGSGSYEQYV. In DNA form, the CDR3 reads TGTGCCAGCAGCTTTGGGTCGGGGTCCTACGAGCAGTACGTC. The V call is TRBV11-2, the J call TRBJ2-7, with D maybe TRBD2 (5 bases). Germline-derived CDR1 and CDR2 are SGHAT and FQNNGV. Trimming removed 3 bases at V and 1 base at J, with 10 bases between. CDR3 size: 14 residues.

The V gene is TRBV5-1, the J gene TRBJ1-2; D call uncertain. The CDR3 is made up of 13 amino acids. CDR1 and CDR2 (germline): SGHRS, YFSETQ. V shed 0 bases and J shed 5 bases, with 8 bases lying between them. The CDR3 DNA reads as TGCGCCAGCAGCTTGGGCTTACAATATGGCTACACCTTC. Protein product: CASSLGLQYGYTF.

The chain is built from TRBV4-1 and TRBJ2-7, with a tentative D call TRBD1 (5 bases). Germline V gene sequence: CDR1 MGHRA, CDR2 YSYEKL. The CDR3 runs 13 residues. The V end lost 3 bases, the J end lost 1 base, and 7 bases lay between the germline ends. The CDR3 nucleotides read TGCGCCAGCAGCCACGACAGATCCTACGAGCAGTACTTC. Translated: CASSHDRSYEQYF.